This TCR beta chain was sequenced during a study of lymphopenia after photon versus proton radiotherapy. Assay used: immunoSEQ multiplex PCR; TCRdb lists only in-frame clones, some missing. The table lists some 21,000 clones, 85% of them singletons. Study-level points and caveats: Only patients who died were analyzed for survival; proton advantage is unproven.

A word on this clone: The antigen is undetermined.

This CDR3 comprises 15 residues. Germline assignment: CDR1 LGHNA and CDR2 YSLEER. With V trimmed by 4 bases and J by 6 bases, 12 bases remained unmatched. Sequencing was performed on peripheral blood, taken from a patient treated with photon-based radiotherapy. This receptor was obtained from a man between 60 and 75 years old with pancreatic cancer. The V call is TRBV4-3, the J call TRBJ2-7; TRBD1 agrees at 7 bases. The CDR3 nucleotides are TGCGCCAGCAGCCTTAGAATGACAGGGATTGTCGAGCAGTACTTC. Amino acids: CASSLRMTGIVEQYF.